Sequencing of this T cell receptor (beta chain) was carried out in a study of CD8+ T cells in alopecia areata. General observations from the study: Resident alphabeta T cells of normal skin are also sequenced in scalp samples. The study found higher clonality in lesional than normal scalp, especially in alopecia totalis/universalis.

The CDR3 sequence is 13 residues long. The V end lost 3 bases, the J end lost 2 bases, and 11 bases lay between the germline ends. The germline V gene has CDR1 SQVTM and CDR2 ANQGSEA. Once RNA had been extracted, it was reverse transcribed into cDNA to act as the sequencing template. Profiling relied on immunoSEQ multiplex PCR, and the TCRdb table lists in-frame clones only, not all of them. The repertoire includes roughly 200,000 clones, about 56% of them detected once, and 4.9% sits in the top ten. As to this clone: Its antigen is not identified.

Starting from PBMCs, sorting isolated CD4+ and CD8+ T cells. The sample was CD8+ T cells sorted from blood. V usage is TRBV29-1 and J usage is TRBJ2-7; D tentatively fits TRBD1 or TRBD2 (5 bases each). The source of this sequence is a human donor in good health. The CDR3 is CSVELGETYEQYF. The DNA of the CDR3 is TGCAGCGTTGAGTTGGGGGAAACCTACGAGCAGTACTTC.